The source of this T cell receptor beta chain is a study of T cells after yellow fever vaccination. At the level of the study: It was SMART-Seq v4 Ultra Low Input that prepared the fractions with low cell numbers. Notes on the study in general: Most clones from primary vaccination resurfaced after the booster (about 96% CD4, 75% to 90% CD8). Compared with primary, the secondary response was weaker and peaked at day 5, not 15.

Template switching by 5'RACE produced TCR cDNA, adding a universal primer site and UMIs. Using its own MiXCR run on the 5' RACE reads, TCRdb lists one record per CDR3 protein. The repertoire consists of about 400,000 distinct CDR3 sequences, with approximately 5.7% occurring once and the leading ten covering 15%. About this clonotype: Its antigen is unidentified. The junction departs from the called germline gene at one end, perhaps through a read error.

Sequences were derived from PBMCs, sampled 5 days after the yellow fever booster vaccination. The TCR was taken from a man in his thirties or forties who received the YFV17D yellow fever vaccine.

CDR3: CDSSHLKGQRLGANVLTF. CDR3 DNA sequence: TGTGACAGCAGCCACTTGAAGGGACAGCGCCTCGGGGCCAACGTCCTGACTTTC. The chain carries TRBV3-1 and TRBJ2-6; TRBD1 aligns across 7 bases. In germline, CDR1 is LGHDT, CDR2 YNNKEL (reference sequence). The CDR3 runs 18 residues.